This T cell receptor beta chain stems from a study of cytomegalovirus exposure and HLA in healthy donors. The study, taken as a whole, reports: Versus the roughly 670-donor mean, an Asian-associated ancestry cluster reportedly showed fewer N-insertions in a later analysis.

The primer mix had 60 Vbeta and 13 Jbeta primers. TCRdb's copy holds only in-frame clones and misses some; the assay was immunoSEQ multiplex PCR. The data contain under 300,000 clones, around two thirds of them singletons. The germline V gene encodes CDR1 MDHEN and CDR2 SYDVKM. The CDR3 extends over 19 amino acids. The V segment lost 6 bases and the J segment 3 bases; nucleotides outside the gene matches: 13. On this clone itself: Antigen unknown.

Material: PBMCs. This receptor was obtained from a female donor in good health and CMV-seronegative. This sequence joins TRBV28 and TRBJ2-1; TRBD2 aligns across 14 bases. CDR3 DNA: TGTGCCAGCAGGGAGCGGGGACTAGCGGGAGTAAGAGTCTACAATGAGCAGTTCTTC. Translation: CASRERGLAGVRVYNEQFF. The entire variable domain, with the rest obtained from reference TRBV28 and TRBJ2-1, is as follows: DVKVTQSSRYLVKRTGEKVFLECVQDMDHENMFWYRQDPGLGLRLIYFSYDVKMKEKGDIPEGYSVSREKKERFSLILESASTNQTSMYLCASRERGLAGVRVYNEQFFGPGTRLTVL.